This TCR beta chain was captured by sequencing in a study of T cell responses to AZD1222 COVID-19 vaccine. The study's findings and limits: Most donors were white British and more were female, and clonal diversity was possibly underestimated. Regions left unmutated in variants are reportedly the target of nearly half of spike-specific TCRs. In all cases, repertoires were sampled only after the peak T cell response.

Researchers grouped second doses given at about 4 or about 12 weeks into one pool. Only in-frame clones appear in the TCRdb table, and some are missing; sequencing was by immunoSEQ multiplex PCR. There are over 95,000 clones in the sample; approximately 91% occur only once, and about a sixth lies in the top ten. Germline V gives CDR1 ENHRY, CDR2 SYGVKD. This CDR3 comprises 16 residues. Trimming took 2 bases from V and 5 from J; bases not matched to a gene: 8. A word on this clone: Its antigen is unknown.

Specimen: peripheral blood, collected 28 days after the second AZD1222 dose. V gene TRBV10-3 combines with J gene TRBJ2-1; the match to TRBD2 covers 8 bases. This clonotype originated in an adult who received the AZD1222 COVID-19 vaccine. The CDR3, as DNA: TGTGCCATCAGTGAGCGAAGTAGCGGGGTCAACAATGAGCAGTTCTTC. Protein product: CAISERSSGVNNEQFF.